These 14 T cell receptor beta chains originate from one sample sequenced in a study of blood T cell repertoires in COVID-19. The data were produced by immunoSEQ multiplex PCR, yet TCRdb's version contains in-frame clones alone and is incomplete. The table records roughly 49,000 clones, around 84% of them present only once. The sequenced material came from peripheral blood. These TCRs come from an elderly man with active COVID-19.

The V call is TRBV12-5, the J call TRBJ2-1; TRBD2 agrees at 12 bases. This CDR3 is 19 amino acids long. Per germline, CDR1 LGHNT and CDR2 FRNRAP. V dropped 0 bases and J dropped 10; count of bases not matched to a gene: 16. The CDR3 region has the DNA TGTGCTAGTGGTTTGGTCGGGAACGGTGGGACTAGCGGGTTCGGGGAGCAGTTCTTC. The encoded protein is CASGLVGNGGTSGFGEQFF.

The sample holds a few counts of this clone. The chain couples TRBV11-3 to TRBJ2-1; D not certain. V was trimmed by 5 bases and J by 7 bases, leaving 15 bases between them. The CDR3 runs to 14 residues. The germline CDR1 and CDR2 sequences are SGHNT and YENEEA. The CDR3 DNA follows: TGTGCCAGCAGCGAGGATCCCACGCGGAATGAGCAGTTCTTC. Translating gives CASSEDPTRNEQFF.

The V gene is TRBV12-3 or TRBV12-4, the J gene TRBJ2-1, with a weak D call TRBD1 (5 bases). V lost 4 bases to trimming and J lost 10 bases, with 14 bases between them. This CDR3 is built from 13 residues. The CDR3 DNA reads as TGTGCCAGCAGTTACTTGGGGCAGAGGGAGCAGTTCTTC. Amino acid sequence: CASSYLGQREQFF.

V and J are TRBV5-4 and TRBJ2-5; a possible D gene is TRBD1 (5 bases). Germline lookup yields CDR1 SGHNT and CDR2 YYREEE (reference sequence). The CDR3 runs to 13 residues. Trimming took off 4 bases at V and 3 bases at J, with 10 bases between the two ends. CDR3 amino acids: CASSPTGKETQYF. CDR3 coding DNA: TGTGCCAGCAGCCCTACAGGAAAAGAGACCCAGTACTTC. The whole variable domain, filled in from reference TRBV5-4 and TRBJ2-5, reads ETGVTQSPTHLIKTRGQQVTLRCSSQSGHNTVSWYQQALGQGPQFIFQYYREEENGRGNFPPRFSGLQFPNYSSELNVNALELDDSALYLCASSPTGKETQYFGPGTRLLVL.

V usage is TRBV5-1 and J usage is TRBJ2-1; 12 bases line up with TRBD2. Germline V gene lookup returns CDR1 SGHRS and CDR2 YFSETQ. The V and J ends lost 5 bases and 4 bases, in that order; junction bases with no gene match: 10. This CDR3 has 17 residues. CDR3 loop: CASRTSGSSGFYNEQFF. The CDR3 coding sequence is TGCGCCAGCAGGACTAGCGGGAGTAGTGGATTTTACAATGAGCAGTTCTTC. The variable domain in full, with the rest retrieved from reference TRBV5-1 and TRBJ2-1, is KAGVTQTPRYLIKTRGQQVTLSCSPISGHRSVSWYQQTPGQGLQFLFEYFSETQRNKGNFPGRFSGRQFSNSRSEMNVSTLELGDSALYLCASRTSGSSGFYNEQFFGPGTRLTVL.

This sequence joins TRBV11-2 and TRBJ1-1; D is undetermined. From germline, CDR1 is SGHAT and CDR2 FQNNGV. The CDR3 totals 13 residues. Between the trimmed V and J ends, which lost 4 bases and 5 bases, there was a span of 11 bases. CDR3 loop: CASSYRVVTEAFF. The CDR3 DNA follows: TGTGCCAGCAGCTATAGAGTGGTGACTGAAGCTTTCTTT.

The chain couples TRBV9 to TRBJ2-1; 7 bases agree with TRBD1. After removal of 3 bases from V and 14 bases from J, the junction contained 11 bases not matched to a gene. This CDR3 contains 13 residues. CDR1 SGDLS and CDR2 YYNGEE come from the germline V gene. CDR3 loop: CASSATQTGLEFF. CDR3 DNA sequence: TGTGCCAGCAGCGCGACCCAGACAGGGTTGGAGTTCTTC. Looking up the rest from reference TRBV9 and TRBJ2-1 gives the full variable domain: DSGVTQTPKHLITATGQRVTLRCSPRSGDLSVYWYQQSLDQGLQFLIQYYNGEERAKGNILERFSAQQFPDLHSELNLSSLELGDSALYFCASSATQTGLEFFGPGTRLTVL.

The chain couples TRBV30 to TRBJ2-5; 8 bases agree with TRBD1. V shed 5 bases and J 0 bases; nucleotides not matched to a gene: 5. The CDR3 sequence is 14 residues long. Germline V gives CDR1 GTSNPN, CDR2 SVGIG (reference sequence). Written as DNA, the CDR3 is TGTGCCTGGGACAGGGGAGCTTACCAAGAGACCCAGTACTTC. Amino acids: CAWDRGAYQETQYF.

The J gene is TRBJ2-5, the V gene TRBV11-2, with 15 bases that match TRBD2. The V and J ends lost 4 bases and 2 bases, in that order; junction bases with no gene match: 2. CDR1 and CDR2 (germline): SGHAT, FQNNGV. The CDR3 loop spans 16 amino acids. The CDR3: CASSSGLAGGQETQYF. The CDR3 nucleotides are TGTGCCAGCAGCTCCGGACTAGCGGGAGGGCAAGAGACCCAGTACTTC.

The chain uses TRBV28 and TRBJ2-5; a possible D gene is TRBD2 (6 bases). The germline CDR1 and CDR2 sequences are MDHEN and SYDVKM. The CDR3 runs 14 residues. V shed 5 bases and J shed 2 bases, with 12 bases lying between them. The CDR3 sequence: CASSDREWQETQYF. The CDR3 DNA reads TGTGCCAGCAGTGATCGGGAGTGGCAAGAGACCCAGTACTTC.

This chain links TRBV6-2 or TRBV6-3 with TRBJ1-3, with D unresolved. The CDR3 is made up of 12 amino acids. V lost 6 bases, J lost 14 bases, and 17 bases lay in between. The germline CDR1 and CDR2 sequences are MNHEY and SVGEGT. CDR3 sequence: CASSKNSGPVYF. In DNA form, the CDR3 reads TGTGCCAGCAGCAAAAATAGCGGACCCGTATATTTT.

The chain joins TRBV10-2 to TRBJ2-5; 9 bases agree with TRBD1. V trimming: 4 bases; J trimming: 9 bases; junction bases outside the gene matches: 9. CDR3 length: 14 residues. The germline CDR1 and CDR2 sequences are WSHSY and SAAADI. For the CDR3, the DNA is TGCGCCAGCAGTGGCCCGGGACAGGGCCCGGCCCAGTACTTC. It yields the protein CASSGPGQGPAQYF.

J is TRBJ2-3 and V is TRBV7-2; D gene ambiguous. The germline V gene encodes CDR1 SGHTA and CDR2 FQGNSA. V shed 6 bases and J shed 1 base, with 14 bases lying between them. The CDR3 is 15 residues long. The CDR3 reads CASSPRVRGTDTQYF. DNA for the CDR3: TGTGCCAGCAGTCCGCGCGTTCGAGGCACAGATACGCAGTATTTT.

The chain couples TRBV6-2 or TRBV6-3 to TRBJ1-5, with D possibly being TRBD1 (6 bases). Between the trimmed V and J ends, which lost 6 bases and 2 bases, there was a span of 17 bases. Germline V CDR1 and CDR2: MNHEY, SVGEGT. This CDR3 has 16 amino acids. CDR3 residues: CASSRFQGFGNQPQHF. In nucleotides, the CDR3 is TGTGCCAGCAGCCGATTTCAGGGGTTCGGCAATCAGCCCCAGCATTTT.